These 19 T cell receptor beta chains originate from one sample sequenced in a study of blood T cell repertoires in COVID-19. Using immunoSEQ multiplex PCR, the repertoire was profiled, and TCRdb retains in-frame clones only, with some absent. The data hold fewer than 200,000 clones, with roughly 89% observed a single time. Input material: peripheral blood. Every receptor here comes from a woman between 45 and 60 years old with acute or convalescent COVID-19.

In its sample, this clone was seen a few times. The chain links TRBV6-2 or TRBV6-3 to TRBJ1-6, with 7 positions matching TRBD1. V lost 5 bases and J lost 11; bases outside the gene matches: 6. Germline V gene lookup returns CDR1 MNHEY and CDR2 SVGEGT. The CDR3 is 13 amino acids. CDR3 loop: CASSKDRDTPLHF. The DNA of the CDR3 is TGTGCCAGCAGTAAAGACAGGGATACACCCCTCCACTTT.

This rearrangement joins TRBV7-9 to TRBJ1-5; D is unclear. V was trimmed by 3 bases and J by 2 bases, leaving 14 bases between them. Germline CDR1 and CDR2: SEHNR and FQNEAQ (reference sequence). CDR3 length equals 16 residues. CDR3 in DNA: TGTGCCAGCAGCTTTTTGGATCGAGAGGGCAATCAGCCCCAGCATTTT. As protein: CASSFLDREGNQPQHF.

The chain carries TRBV24-1 and TRBJ2-3; D is perhaps TRBD2 (6 bases). The V end lost 9 bases, the J end lost 6 bases, and 15 bases lay between the germline ends. Germline CDR1 reads KGHDR; CDR2 reads SFDVKD. CDR3 length equals 13 residues. CDR3 nucleotide sequence: TGTGCCACCCGGGACTGGAAAGGGGATACGCAGTATTTT. It codes for CATRDWKGDTQYF.

This clone was seen many times. The CDR3 spells CAISEKYSNQPQHF. Written as DNA, the CDR3 is TGTGCCATCAGTGAAAAATATAGCAATCAGCCCCAGCATTTT. This chain links TRBV10-3 with TRBJ1-5; D remains unclear. Germline CDR1 is ENHRY and CDR2 is SYGVKD. The CDR3 consists of 14 residues. Trimming removed 3 bases from V and 0 bases from J, with 6 bases in between.

For this clone: The identical CDR3 is also encoded by other nucleotide sequences in the sample. This chain connects TRBV19 to TRBJ1-2; TRBD1 matches at 11 bases. Looked up from germline, CDR1 is LNHDA and CDR2 is SQIVND (reference sequence). With 3 bases clipped from V and 8 bases from J, the junction kept 5 bases outside the gene matches. The CDR3 loop spans 14 amino acids. The CDR3 DNA is TGTGCCAGTAGTATCGGACAGGGGGCAAGCGGCTACACCTTC. Its translation is CASSIGQGASGYTF.

The gene calls are TRBV19 and TRBJ2-4; a possible D gene is TRBD1 (6 bases). This CDR3 contains 13 residues. Germline V gene lookup returns CDR1 LNHDA and CDR2 SQIVND (reference sequence). The V end was cut by 7 bases, the J end by 3 bases, with 10 bases between. The DNA for the CDR3 is TGTGCCAGTACCGACAGGAACAAAAACATTCAGTACTTC. Its protein product is CASTDRNKNIQYF. Together with reference TRBV19 and TRBJ2-4, the CDR3 gives the full variable domain: DGGITQSPKYLFRKEGQNVTLSCEQNLNHDAMYWYRQDPGQGLRLIYYSQIVNDFQKGDIAEGYSVSREKKESFPLTVTSAQKNPTAFYLCASTDRNKNIQYFGAGTRLSVL.

The chain combines TRBV6-2 or TRBV6-3 with TRBJ1-1; possibly TRBD1 for D (6 bases). CDR1 and CDR2 (germline): MNHEY, SVGEGT. The V end was cut by 5 bases, the J end by 8 bases, with 15 bases between. CDR3 length: 13 amino acids. DNA of the CDR3: TGTGCCAGCAGTACCAATCAGGGGCTGGAAGCTTTCTTT. As protein: CASSTNQGLEAFF.

The CDR3 loop is CASSQDGGVGYTF. The CDR3 DNA reads TGCGCCAGCAGCCAAGATGGAGGGGTGGGCTACACCTTC. The genes are TRBV4-3 and TRBJ1-2, with D possibly being TRBD1 (5 bases). The CDR3 runs 13 residues. Germline V gene sequence: CDR1 LGHNA, CDR2 YSLEER. The V gene lost 0 bases and the J gene lost 8 bases, with 10 bases spanning the gap.

V usage is TRBV10-2 and J usage is TRBJ1-5; perhaps TRBD1 as D (5 bases). Trimming took 5 bases from V and 4 from J, leaving 12 bases between them. CDR3 length: 14 residues. Germline CDR1 reads WSHSY; CDR2 reads SAAADI. The CDR3 region has the DNA TGCGCCAGCAGTCCGATGGCAGGGAATCAGCCCCAGCATTTT. It specifies CASSPMAGNQPQHF.

The DNA for the CDR3 is TGCGCCAGCAGCCAGGGACTAGCGGGAGCCTACAATGAGCAGTTCTTC. This gives the protein CASSQGLAGAYNEQFF. V and J are TRBV4-3 and TRBJ2-1; the match to TRBD2 covers 14 bases. Trimming cost V 3 bases and J 2 bases; bases outside gene matches: 0. CDR3 size: 16 residues. In germline, CDR1 is LGHNA, CDR2 YSLEER.

J is TRBJ2-7 and V is TRBV19; 9 bases match TRBD1. CDR3 length: 15 residues. Trimming removed 1 base from V and 3 bases from J; junction bases left unmatched: 4. Germline V CDR1 and CDR2: LNHDA, SQIVND (reference sequence). The CDR3 is CASSIGQGEGYEQYF. The DNA for the CDR3 is TGTGCCAGTAGTATAGGACAGGGGGAAGGCTACGAGCAGTACTTC. The full variable domain, with the rest looked up from reference TRBV19 and TRBJ2-7, is DGGITQSPKYLFRKEGQNVTLSCEQNLNHDAMYWYRQDPGQGLRLIYYSQIVNDFQKGDIAEGYSVSREKKESFPLTVTSAQKNPTAFYLCASSIGQGEGYEQYFGPGTRLTVT.

The chain employs TRBV7-9 and TRBJ1-5, with D unclear. Germline CDR1 reads SEHNR; CDR2 reads FQNEAQ (reference sequence). This CDR3 spans 14 amino acids. The V end lost 4 bases, the J end lost 4 bases, and 11 bases lay between the germline ends. The CDR3 sequence: CASSSNGQNQPQHF. As DNA, the CDR3 is TGTGCCAGCAGCTCTAATGGGCAAAATCAGCCCCAGCATTTT. The whole variable domain, filled in from reference TRBV7-9 and TRBJ1-5, reads DTGVSQNPRHKITKRGQNVTFRCDPISEHNRLYWYRQTLGQGPEFLTYFQNEAQLEKSRLLSDRFSAERPKGSFSTLEIQRTEQGDSAMYLCASSSNGQNQPQHFGDGTRLSIL.

The V call is TRBV2, the J call TRBJ1-2; possible D gene TRBD1, 6 bases. Germline CDR1 and CDR2: SNHLY and FYNNEI. Trimming stripped 4 bases from V and 4 bases from J, with 10 bases between. CDR3 size: 13 residues. The CDR3 DNA reads as TGTGCCAGCAGTGTTGAGACAGGCTATGGCTACACCTTC. It translates to CASSVETGYGYTF.

This chain connects TRBV5-1 to TRBJ2-5; D is unclear. V lost 2 bases and J lost 1, with 9 bases in between. CDR3 size: 14 residues. The germline V gene encodes CDR1 SGHRS and CDR2 YFSETQ. The CDR3 region has the DNA TGCGCCAGCAGCTTACGGGTCGGCCAAGAGACCCAGTACTTC. This sequence encodes CASSLRVGQETQYF.

V and J are TRBV4-1 and TRBJ2-2; 11 positions agree with TRBD2. V trimming: 3 bases; J trimming: 1 base; junction bases outside the gene matches: 1. CDR1 and CDR2 from the germline V gene are MGHRA and YSYEKL. The CDR3 spans 16 residues. In DNA, the CDR3 is TGCGCCAGCAGCCAGGGACTAGCGGTGAACACCGGGGAGCTGTTTTTT. Translating gives CASSQGLAVNTGELFF.

The V and J genes are TRBV6-5 and TRBJ2-5; possibly TRBD2 for D (5 bases). The germline gives CDR1 MNHEY, CDR2 SVGAGI. The V end was cut by 5 bases, the J end by 5 bases, with 9 bases between. This CDR3 spans 12 amino acids. CDR3 loop: CASSTRGETQYF. As DNA, the CDR3 is TGTGCCAGCAGTACTCGAGGGGAGACCCAGTACTTC.

This rearrangement joins TRBV5-1 to TRBJ2-3, with a weak D call TRBD2 (5 bases). The germline V gene encodes CDR1 SGHRS and CDR2 YFSETQ. Trimming removed 7 bases at V and 3 bases at J, with 18 bases between. The length of the CDR3 is 15 residues. The CDR3 DNA sequence: TGCGCCAGCCTACCCCGGGGTGAGAGGACAGATACGCAGTATTTT. It translates to CASLPRGERTDTQYF. Looking up the rest from reference TRBV5-1 and TRBJ2-3 gives the full variable domain: KAGVTQTPRYLIKTRGQQVTLSCSPISGHRSVSWYQQTPGQGLQFLFEYFSETQRNKGNFPGRFSGRQFSNSRSEMNVSTLELGDSALYLCASLPRGERTDTQYFGPGTRLTVL.

The chain employs TRBV6-4 and TRBJ2-1; TRBD2 matches at 11 bases. Germline V CDR1 and CDR2: MRHNA, SNTAGT. V shed 6 bases, J shed 8 bases, and the junction held 6 bases outside the gene matches. This CDR3 is 14 amino acids long. CDR3 sequence: CASSRLAGTYEQFF. The CDR3 nucleotides read TGTGCCAGCAGCAGACTAGCGGGAACTTATGAGCAGTTCTTC.

V gene TRBV5-4 combines with J gene TRBJ2-3; 10 bases line up with TRBD2. Germline assignment: CDR1 SGHNT and CDR2 YYREEE (reference sequence). J lost 2 bases, V lost 2 bases, and 8 bases had no gene match. The CDR3 has 17 amino acids. The CDR3 is CASSFLLAGALTDTQYF. In DNA form, the CDR3 reads TGTGCCAGCAGCTTTCTCCTAGCGGGGGCCCTCACAGATACGCAGTATTTT.